The 14 T cell receptor beta chains listed next were all sequenced from one sample in a study of blood T cell repertoires in COVID-19. Generated by immunoSEQ multiplex PCR, the TCRdb table keeps only in-frame clones and is missing some. Among about 240,000 clones, approximately 83% were seen once, and the ten largest hold less than 4%. Sequenced: PBMCs or T cells enriched from blood (not recorded which). The receptors were sampled from a woman aged 35 to 49 with acute COVID-19.

This rearrangement joins TRBV11-3 to TRBJ2-3, with a possible D match to TRBD1 (5 bases). The CDR3 loop spans 15 amino acids. Trimming stripped 5 bases from V and 0 bases from J, with 12 bases between. CDR1 is SGHNT, CDR2 YENEEA, per germline. CDR3 residues: CASSPPTGSTDTQYF. CDR3 nucleotide sequence: TGTGCCAGCAGCCCACCTACAGGAAGCACAGATACGCAGTATTTT.

J is TRBJ2-1 and V is TRBV5-1, with D possibly being TRBD2 (6 bases). CDR3 length: 16 amino acids. The V end lost 1 base, the J end lost 0 bases, and 11 bases lay between the germline ends. Germline V gives CDR1 SGHRS, CDR2 YFSETQ. Here the CDR3 reads CASSLFTGASYNEQFF. The CDR3 bases are TGCGCCAGCAGCTTGTTCACGGGAGCCTCCTACAATGAGCAGTTCTTC.

The chain has TRBV29-1 and TRBJ1-4; 8 bases are shared with TRBD1. With 6 bases clipped from V and 7 bases from J, the junction kept 16 bases outside the gene matches. This CDR3 comprises 16 residues. In germline, CDR1 is SQVTM, CDR2 ANQGSEA. CDR3 residues: CSVILNGQGAGEKLFF. The CDR3 region has the DNA TGCAGCGTGATATTGAATGGGCAGGGGGCAGGTGAAAAACTGTTTTTT.

For the CDR3, the DNA is TGTGCCAGCAATGCAGGGAACACTGAAGCTTTCTTT. This encodes CASNAGNTEAFF. The chain uses TRBV2 and TRBJ1-1; D is uncertain. Per the germline V gene, CDR1 is SNHLY and CDR2 is FYNNEI. Deletions cut 7 bases from V and 1 base from J, with 7 bases between. This CDR3 is built from 12 residues. Supplemented by reference TRBV2 and TRBJ1-1, the full variable domain reads EPEVTQTPSHQVTQMGQEVILRCVPISNHLYFYWYRQILGQKVEFLVSFYNNEISEKSEIFDDQFSVERPDGSNFTLKIRSTKLEDSAMYFCASNAGNTEAFFGQGTRLTVV.

The chain recombines TRBV7-9 with TRBJ1-2, with 9 bases identical to TRBD1. V shed 5 bases, J shed 3 bases, and the junction held 7 bases outside the gene matches. The germline V gene encodes CDR1 SEHNR and CDR2 FQNEAQ (reference sequence). The CDR3 is 15 residues long. The CDR3 bases are TGTGCCAGCAGCGCCGGGGACAGGGTCGACTATGGCTACACCTTC. Amino acids: CASSAGDRVDYGYTF.

The genes are TRBV19 and TRBJ1-5; the D is unclear. The CDR3 extends over 14 amino acids. The germline CDR1 and CDR2 sequences are LNHDA and SQIVND (reference sequence). Trimming removed 0 bases from V and 0 bases from J, with 3 bases in between. In nucleotides, the CDR3 is TGTGCCAGTAGTATAGACAGTAGCAATCAGCCCCAGCATTTT. Encoded protein: CASSIDSSNQPQHF.

V and J are TRBV7-9 and TRBJ2-3; the D gene is possibly TRBD2 (6 bases). With 4 bases removed from V and 0 bases from J, the gap between germline ends came to 17 bases. CDR1 is SEHNR, CDR2 FQNEAQ, per germline (reference sequence). CDR3 length equals 17 residues. This CDR3 is CASSSLRVEGSTDTQYF. CDR3 bases: TGTGCCAGCAGCTCCCTCAGGGTGGAGGGAAGCACAGATACGCAGTATTTT.

This chain links TRBV6-6 with TRBJ2-7, with 10 bases lining up with TRBD2. The junction had 9 bases not matched to a gene; V was cut back by 4 bases and J by 6 bases. CDR1 MNHNY and CDR2 SVGAGI come from the germline V gene (reference sequence). The CDR3 is made up of 15 amino acids. DNA for the CDR3: TGTGCCAGCAGTTCCGATCTAGCGGGAGTTCTCGAGCAGTACTTC. Translating it yields CASSSDLAGVLEQYF.

Notes on this clone: A single base separates this from a much larger clone, so it may be a read error. This specimen includes other DNA sequences encoding the same CDR3. The chain is built from TRBV7-8 and TRBJ2-3; 9 bases fit TRBD2. CDR1 SGHVS and CDR2 FQNEAQ come from the germline V gene. The CDR3 runs to 16 residues. The J segment lost 0 bases and the V segment lost 1 base, leaving 2 bases of the junction unmatched. CDR3: CASSLVSGGSTDTQYF. In nucleotides, the CDR3 is TGTGCCAGCAGCTTAGTTAGCGGGGGTAGCACAGATACGCAGTATTTT.

The rearrangement links TRBV21-1 to TRBJ2-5; TRBD1, the table's D call, was not compared with the DNA. TRBV21-1 is flagged as a pseudogene. CDR3 length equals 17 residues. The CDR3 loop reads CASSKAPLDRVWETQYF. The CDR3 DNA reads TGTGCCAGCAGCAAAGCTCCCCTCGACAGGGTTTGGGAGACCCAGTACTTC.

V is TRBV6-5 and J is TRBJ1-1; D is ambiguous. CDR1 and CDR2 (germline): MNHEY, SVGAGI. This CDR3 spans 15 amino acids. The germline V and J ends were trimmed by 0 bases and 5 bases, with 13 bases remaining between them. CDR3 in DNA: TGTGCCAGCAGTTACTCGGATTTGGGAGGGACTGAAGCTTTCTTT. Its translation is CASSYSDLGGTEAFF.

The chain combines TRBV15 with TRBJ1-2; D remains unclear. CDR3 length: 16 amino acids. Trimming left V 0 bases short and J 5 bases short, with 16 bases between. The germline gives CDR1 LNHNV, CDR2 YYDKDF (reference sequence). The CDR3 here is CATSRDLGGSPYGYTF. In DNA, the CDR3 is TGTGCCACCAGCAGAGATCTGGGCGGGTCCCCGTATGGCTACACCTTC.

This chain links TRBV27 with TRBJ1-2, with 12 bases fitting TRBD1. The CDR3 loop spans 16 amino acids. Germline V gene lookup returns CDR1 MNHEY and CDR2 SMNVEV (reference sequence). Unmatched junction bases numbered 7, after V lost 4 bases and J lost 4 bases. The CDR3 region has the DNA TGTGCCAGCAGTTGGACCCGGGACAGGGGGCTCTATGGCTACACCTTC. Translating gives CASSWTRDRGLYGYTF.

The rearrangement uses TRBV10-3 and TRBJ1-2; D is unclear. The germline V and J ends were trimmed by 7 bases and 0 bases, with 9 bases remaining between them. This CDR3 is 13 amino acids long. Germline assignment: CDR1 ENHRY and CDR2 SYGVKD. The CDR3 nucleotides read TGTGCCATCACAGGATTCGCTAACTATGGCTACACCTTC. This gives the protein CAITGFANYGYTF.